These 5 T cell receptor beta chains originate from one sample sequenced in a study of graft-versus-host responses after intestinal transplantation. For these TCRs, the target antigens are not known. Sequencing was performed with immunoSEQ multiplex PCR; in TCRdb, only in-frame clones are kept and a portion is missing. This table holds around 97,000 clones, about 89% found once. This sample comprised unstimulated CD8+ T cells sorted from spleen or lymph node cells, obtained before intestinal transplant. These receptors originate from a human donor who received an intestinal transplant.

The J gene is TRBJ1-3, the V gene TRBV4-1; D unclear. CDR1 and CDR2 from the germline V gene are MGHRA and YSYEKL. Trimming pared 0 bases from V and 4 bases from J, leaving 10 bases between. The CDR3 runs to 15 residues. The CDR3 region is CASSQEPGLGNTIYF. CDR3 nucleotides: TGCGCCAGCAGCCAAGAGCCGGGCCTAGGAAACACCATATATTTT.

This chain connects TRBV9 to TRBJ2-2; D remains unclear. V lost 2 bases and J 1 base, leaving 15 bases between the germline ends. The CDR3 consists of 17 residues. The germline gives CDR1 SGDLS, CDR2 YYNGEE. CDR3 DNA: TGTGCCAGCAGCGTTAACCCGGGCCTTGGGAACACCGGGGAGCTGTTTTTT. Its protein product is CASSVNPGLGNTGELFF.

The chain joins TRBV6-1 to TRBJ1-1; D is ambiguous. Germline CDR1 is MNHNS and CDR2 is SASEGT. The CDR3 has 13 residues. V lost 3 bases and J lost 2, with 7 bases in between. CDR3 in amino acids: CASSDSDNTEAFF. The CDR3 DNA reads TGTGCCAGCAGTGACTCGGACAACACTGAAGCTTTCTTT.

This chain uses TRBV9 with TRBJ1-1, with D maybe TRBD1 (5 bases). The germline V gene encodes CDR1 SGDLS and CDR2 YYNGEE. Trimming took 2 bases from V and 3 from J, leaving 17 bases between them. CDR3 size: 16 residues. CDR3 coding DNA: TGTGCCAGCAGCGTCTACCGGGACCTAGGGGACACTGAAGCTTTCTTT. Residues: CASSVYRDLGDTEAFF.

The J gene is TRBJ2-7, the V gene TRBV27, with 12 bases fitting TRBD2. The CDR3 contains 17 residues. Germline CDR1 is MNHEY and CDR2 is SMNVEV (reference sequence). The V and J ends lost 0 bases and 4 bases, in that order; junction bases with no gene match: 7. Here the CDR3 reads CASSLSSWTSGTYEQYF. For the CDR3, the DNA is TGTGCCAGCAGTTTATCTTCCTGGACTAGCGGGACTTACGAGCAGTACTTC.